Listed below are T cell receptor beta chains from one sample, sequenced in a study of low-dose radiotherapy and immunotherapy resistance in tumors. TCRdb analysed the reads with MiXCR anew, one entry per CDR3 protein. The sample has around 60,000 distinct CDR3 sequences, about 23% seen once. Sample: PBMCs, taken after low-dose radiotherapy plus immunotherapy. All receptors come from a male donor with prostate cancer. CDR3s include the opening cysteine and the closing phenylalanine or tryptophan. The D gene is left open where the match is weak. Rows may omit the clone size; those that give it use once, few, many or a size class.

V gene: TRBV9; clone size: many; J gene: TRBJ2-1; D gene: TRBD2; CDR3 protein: CASSAVAGTSYNEQFF; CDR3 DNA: TGTGCCAGCAGCGCTGTGGCCGGGACTAGTTACAATGAGCAGTTCTTC
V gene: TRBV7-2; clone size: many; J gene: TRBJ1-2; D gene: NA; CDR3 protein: CASSAGRRNDDIRYGYTF; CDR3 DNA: TGTGCCAGCAGCGCCGGACGGAGGAACGACGACATTCGCTATGGCTACACCTTC
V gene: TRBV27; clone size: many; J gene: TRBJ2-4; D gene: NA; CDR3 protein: CASSLSGLPEENIQYF; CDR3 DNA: TGTGCCAGCAGTTTGTCGGGACTCCCGGAGGAAAACATTCAGTACTTC
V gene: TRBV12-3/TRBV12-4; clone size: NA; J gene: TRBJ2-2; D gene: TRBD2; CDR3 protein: CASSFRQRGTGELFF; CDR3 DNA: TGTGCCAGCAGTTTCAGGCAGCGGGGCACCGGGGAGCTGTTTTTT
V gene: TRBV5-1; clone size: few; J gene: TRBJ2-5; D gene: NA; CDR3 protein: CASSLLGLGGETQYF; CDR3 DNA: TGCGCCAGCAGCTTGTTGGGCCTCGGAGGGGAGACCCAGTACTTC
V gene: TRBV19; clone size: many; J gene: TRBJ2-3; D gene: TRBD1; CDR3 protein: CASSFGQGYDTQYF; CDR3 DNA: TGTGCCAGTAGTTTCGGACAGGGTTACGATACGCAGTATTTT
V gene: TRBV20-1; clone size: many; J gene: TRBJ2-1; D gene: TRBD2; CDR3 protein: CSARGLAGGGSNEQFF; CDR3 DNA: TGCAGTGCTAGAGGACTAGCGGGAGGCGGTTCCAATGAGCAGTTCTTC
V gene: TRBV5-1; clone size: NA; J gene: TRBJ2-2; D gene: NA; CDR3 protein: CASSLAEGGGELFF; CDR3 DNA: TGCGCCAGCAGCTTGGCCGAGGGCGGCGGGGAGCTGTTTTTT
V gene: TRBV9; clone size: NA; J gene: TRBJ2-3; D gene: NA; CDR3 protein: CASSVVAVTDTQYF; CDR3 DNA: TGTGCCAGCAGCGTAGTGGCGGTCACAGATACGCAGTATTTT
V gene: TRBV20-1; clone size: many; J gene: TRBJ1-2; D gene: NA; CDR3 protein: CSASPPGNLWGYTF; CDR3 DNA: TGCAGTGCTAGTCCGCCAGGGAATCTGTGGGGCTACACCTTC
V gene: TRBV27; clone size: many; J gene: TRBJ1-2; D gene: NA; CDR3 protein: CASSSPLQGVYGYTF; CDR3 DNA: TGTGCCAGCAGTTCCCCATTGCAGGGCGTATATGGCTACACCTTC
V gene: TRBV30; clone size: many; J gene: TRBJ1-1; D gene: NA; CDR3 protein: CAWSSQGAEAFF; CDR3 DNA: TGTGCCTGGAGTAGCCAGGGAGCTGAAGCTTTCTTT
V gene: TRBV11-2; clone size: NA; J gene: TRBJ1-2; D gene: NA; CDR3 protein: CATTMKLQGPGYTF; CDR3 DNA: TGTGCCACCACAATGAAACTCCAGGGGCCCGGCTACACCTTC
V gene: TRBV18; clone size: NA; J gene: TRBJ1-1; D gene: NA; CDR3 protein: CASSPIRLGHLNTEAFF; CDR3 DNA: TGTGCCAGCTCACCGATTCGACTGGGACATTTAAACACTGAAGCTTTCTTT
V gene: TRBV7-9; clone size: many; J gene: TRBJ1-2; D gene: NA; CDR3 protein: CASSLGVDYGYTF; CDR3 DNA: TGTGCCAGCAGCTTAGGTGTGGACTATGGCTACACCTTC
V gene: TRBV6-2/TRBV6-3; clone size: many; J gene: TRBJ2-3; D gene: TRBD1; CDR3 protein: CASSDRGFQDTQYF; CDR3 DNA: TGTGCCAGCAGTGACAGGGGGTTTCAGGATACGCAGTATTTT